This T cell receptor beta chain was retrieved from a study of graft-versus-host responses after intestinal transplantation. The wider study: Multivisceral, liver-intestinal, or isolated intestinal transplants were given to recipients.

Data came from immunoSEQ multiplex PCR; TCRdb stores just in-frame clones and leaves some out. The repertoire holds under 95,000 clones, 70% to 90% seen once, with around 2.3% in the top ten. The table lists this clone with a count of one. Its cognate antigen is unknown. The CDR3 totals 15 residues. V trimming: 5 bases; J trimming: 0 bases; junction bases outside the gene matches: 2. In germline, CDR1 is SEHNR, CDR2 FQNEAQ (reference sequence). Study-level findings and limits: The authors found GvH clones in recipient marrow, some appearing first in ileum or blood. Individuals who had graft-donor T cell macrochimerism had allografts that showed high graft-versus-host to host-versus-graft clonal ratios.

Sample: unstimulated CD8+ T cells sorted from spleen or lymph node cells, taken before intestinal transplant. This TCR derives from a human donor who received an intestinal transplant. V is TRBV7-9 and J is TRBJ2-1, with 9 positions matching TRBD2. The CDR3 coding sequence is TGTGCCAGCAGCCGGACTAGCGCCTCCTACAATGAGCAGTTCTTC. Translating it yields CASSRTSASYNEQFF.